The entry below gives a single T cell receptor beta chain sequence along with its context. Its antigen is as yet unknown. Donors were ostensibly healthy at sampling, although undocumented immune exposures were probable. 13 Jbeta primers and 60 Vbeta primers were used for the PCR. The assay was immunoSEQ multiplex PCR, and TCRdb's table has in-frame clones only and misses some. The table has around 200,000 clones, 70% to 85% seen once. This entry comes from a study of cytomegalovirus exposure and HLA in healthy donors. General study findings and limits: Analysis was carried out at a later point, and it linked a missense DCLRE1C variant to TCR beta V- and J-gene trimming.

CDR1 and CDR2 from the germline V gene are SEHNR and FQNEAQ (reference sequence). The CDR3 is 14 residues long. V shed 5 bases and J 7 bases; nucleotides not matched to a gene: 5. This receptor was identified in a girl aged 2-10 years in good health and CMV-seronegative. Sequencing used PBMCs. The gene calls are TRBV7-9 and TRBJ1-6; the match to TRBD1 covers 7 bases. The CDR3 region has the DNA TGTGCCAGCAGCAAAGACAGGGACAATTCACCCCTCCACTTT. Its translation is CASSKDRDNSPLHF. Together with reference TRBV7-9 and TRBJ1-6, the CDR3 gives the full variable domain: DTGVSQNPRHKITKRGQNVTFRCDPISEHNRLYWYRQTLGQGPEFLTYFQNEAQLEKSRLLSDRFSAERPKGSFSTLEIQRTEQGDSAMYLCASSKDRDNSPLHFGNGTRLTVT.